These 22 T cell receptor beta chains share one sample of origin, sequenced in a study of blood T cell repertoires in COVID-19. Sequencing used immunoSEQ multiplex PCR; TCRdb keeps in-frame clones, though not all of them. Of 100,000 or so clones listed, around 80% are singletons. Sequenced sample: peripheral blood. These receptors were taken from a man in his sixties with acute or convalescent COVID-19.

The chain couples TRBV30 to TRBJ2-1; D gene unclear. The CDR3 length is 13 residues. V lost 0 bases to trimming and J lost 6 bases, with 9 bases between them. From germline, CDR1 is GTSNPN and CDR2 SVGIG (reference sequence). Here the CDR3 reads CAWSVSNRNEQFF. CDR3 in DNA: TGTGCCTGGAGTGTGAGCAACCGCAATGAGCAGTTCTTC.

The CDR3 nucleotides are TGCGCCAGCAGGGGGAAACAGGGACAGGGGGCAGGTTCACCCCTCCACTTT. Translated: CASRGKQGQGAGSPLHF. The V call is TRBV10-2, the J call TRBJ1-6, with TRBD1 matching 12 bases. CDR1 and CDR2 from the germline V gene are WSHSY and SAAADI. Unmatched junction bases numbered 12, after V lost 6 bases and J lost 9 bases. CDR3 size: 17 residues.

The chain carries TRBV7-2 and TRBJ2-3; 8 nucleotides match TRBD2. CDR3 size: 15 residues. The J segment lost 0 bases and the V segment lost 1 base, leaving 0 bases of the junction unmatched. Germline V gene lookup returns CDR1 SGHTA and CDR2 FQGNSA. CDR3 nucleotide sequence: TGTGCCAGCAGCTTAGTAGCGGGAAGCACAGATACGCAGTATTTT. Its translation is CASSLVAGSTDTQYF.

The CDR3, as DNA: TGTGCCAGCAGCTTAGGACAGGGACTCTACAATGAGCAGTTCTTC. This sequence encodes CASSLGQGLYNEQFF. The chain combines TRBV7-6 with TRBJ2-1, with TRBD1 as a possible D gene (7 bases). From germline, CDR1 is SGHVS and CDR2 FNYEAQ. The CDR3 covers 15 residues. With 1 base removed from V and 3 bases from J, the gap between germline ends came to 10 bases.

The rearrangement joins TRBV11-3 to TRBJ1-1; maybe TRBD1 (6 bases). This CDR3 has 13 amino acids. In germline, CDR1 is SGHNT, CDR2 YENEEA. V was pared by 0 bases and J by 4 bases, with 6 bases between. Here the CDR3 reads CASSLEQGTEAFF. The DNA for the CDR3 is TGTGCCAGCAGCTTAGAACAGGGCACTGAAGCTTTCTTT.

The table lists this clone with a few counts. The chain links TRBV5-4 to TRBJ2-1; D ambiguous. V lost 4 bases and J lost 7, with 9 bases in between. The CDR3 spans 12 residues. Germline CDR1 and CDR2: SGHNT and YYREEE (reference sequence). The CDR3 DNA is TGTGCCAGCAGCATCCTAGAGAATGAGCAGTTCTTC. This encodes CASSILENEQFF. Together with reference TRBV5-4 and TRBJ2-1, the CDR3 gives the full variable domain: ETGVTQSPTHLIKTRGQQVTLRCSSQSGHNTVSWYQQALGQGPQFIFQYYREEENGRGNFPPRFSGLQFPNYSSELNVNALELDDSALYLCASSILENEQFFGPGTRLTVL.

CDR3: CASSIRSGRSTDTQYF. For the CDR3, the DNA is TGTGCCAGCAGCATTCGGAGCGGGAGAAGCACAGATACGCAGTATTTT. The chain carries TRBV5-4 and TRBJ2-3; 8 positions agree with TRBD2. This CDR3 has 16 amino acids. Germline V gene data show CDR1 as SGHNT and CDR2 as YYREEE (reference sequence). V gave up 4 bases and J gave up 0 bases; unmatched junction bases: 7.

CDR3 nucleotides: TGTGCCAGCAGCCGCCGGGACAGGGGTATCTATGGCTACACCTTC. It is translated as CASSRRDRGIYGYTF. The chain uses TRBV6-5 and TRBJ1-2; the match to TRBD1 covers 10 bases. J was trimmed by 4 bases and V by 6 bases; bases with no gene match: 8. The CDR3 has 15 residues. The germline gives CDR1 MNHEY, CDR2 SVGAGI.

V gene TRBV18 combines with J gene TRBJ1-4; 8 bases match TRBD1. Per germline, CDR1 KGHSH and CDR2 LQKENI. The V gene end was trimmed by 0 bases and the J gene end by 7 bases; junction bases not matched to a gene: 4. CDR3 length: 15 residues. The CDR3 here is CASSPPAGGGEKLFF. CDR3 DNA: TGTGCCAGCTCACCACCCGCAGGGGGCGGTGAAAAACTGTTTTTT.

The chain carries TRBV5-1 and TRBJ2-2, with D possibly being TRBD2 (5 bases). V lost 0 bases and J lost 4, with 13 bases in between. This CDR3 spans 16 amino acids. CDR1 SGHRS and CDR2 YFSETQ come from the germline V gene. CDR3 region: CASSLGSLTSTGELFF. CDR3 bases: TGCGCCAGCAGCTTGGGCAGCCTTACTAGCACCGGGGAGCTGTTTTTT.

This clone has only a few counts. The chain couples TRBV10-3 to TRBJ2-1; D is possibly TRBD2 (5 bases). The CDR3 spans 12 residues. The germline V gene has CDR1 ENHRY and CDR2 SYGVKD. V was shortened by 6 bases and J by 13 bases, with 16 bases between the two germline ends. The CDR3 sequence is CAISTLANVQFF. The CDR3 DNA sequence: TGTGCCATCAGCACGCTAGCAAACGTTCAGTTCTTC.

The gene calls are TRBV6-1 and TRBJ2-5; 7 positions match TRBD2. The CDR3 is 14 amino acids. CDR1 is MNHNS, CDR2 SASEGT, per germline. The V segment lost 2 bases and the J segment 2 bases; nucleotides outside the gene matches: 2. In nucleotides, the CDR3 is TGTGCCAGCAGTGAAAGGGGACTACAAGAGACCCAGTACTTC. Protein product: CASSERGLQETQYF.

The chain links TRBV30 to TRBJ1-4; 9 nucleotides line up with TRBD1. CDR3 length: 14 residues. CDR1 and CDR2 from the germline V gene are GTSNPN and SVGIG (reference sequence). The J segment lost 7 bases and the V segment lost 3 bases, leaving 6 bases of the junction unmatched. CDR3 bases: TGTGCCTGGAGCCACAGGGGGCTTAGTGAAAAACTGTTTTTT. This encodes CAWSHRGLSEKLFF.

The genes are TRBV12-3 or TRBV12-4 and TRBJ1-2; D remains unclear. Trimming removed 8 bases from V and 8 bases from J, with 12 bases in between. The CDR3 consists of 11 residues. The CDR3 DNA sequence: TGTGCCAGCGTTACGGCGGAGGGCTACACCTTC. It encodes CASVTAEGYTF.

A note on this clone: One end of the junction is discordant with germline, which a read error may explain. CDR3 loop: CASSYSRGNAEAFF. The DNA of the CDR3 is TGTGCCAGCAGTTACTCTCGGGGGAACGCTGAAGCTTTCTTT. This sequence joins TRBV6-2 or TRBV6-3 and TRBJ1-1; the D gene is possibly TRBD1 (5 bases). The CDR3 loop spans 14 amino acids. Germline V gene data show CDR1 as MNHEY and CDR2 as SVGEGT.

This sequence joins TRBV18 and TRBJ1-2; 8 bases fit TRBD1. Germline loops: CDR1 KGHSH, CDR2 LQKENI. V was pared by 5 bases and J by 8 bases, with 7 bases of the junction left unmatched. This CDR3 contains 13 residues. CDR3 region: CASSSTGDGGYTF. As DNA, the CDR3 is TGTGCCAGCTCATCGACAGGGGACGGCGGCTACACCTTC.

V gene TRBV21-1 combines with J gene TRBJ2-1; TRBD1, as called in the table, went unchecked against the DNA. TRBV21-1 is shown as a pseudogene. This CDR3 region has 17 residues. The CDR3 coding sequence is TGTGCCAGCAGCAAAGGCGGACATTCGGCCCCTTGGGATGAGCAGTTCTTC. As protein: CASSKGGHSAPWDEQFF.

This clone was seen just once. DNA of the CDR3: TGTGCCAGCAGTTACGGGGCTGAAAACTATGGCTACACCTTC. Translating gives CASSYGAENYGYTF. The V call is TRBV6-5, the J call TRBJ1-2, with D possibly TRBD1 on 5 matching bases. Germline V gene data show CDR1 as MNHEY and CDR2 as SVGAGI. CDR3 length equals 14 residues. V dropped 2 bases and J dropped 2 bases, with 9 bases sitting between them.

This clone was observed a single time. The rearrangement links TRBV7-2 to TRBJ2-5; no clear D gene. CDR1 SGHTA and CDR2 FQGNSA come from the germline V gene. The CDR3 sequence is 13 residues long. V was pared by 0 bases and J by 2 bases, with 4 bases between. The CDR3 coding sequence is TGTGCCAGCAGCTTAGCGTCTCAAGAGACCCAGTACTTC. This codes for CASSLASQETQYF. Filled out from reference TRBV7-2 and TRBJ2-5, the complete variable domain reads GAGVSQSPSNKVTEKGKDVELRCDPISGHTALYWYRQSLGQGLEFLIYFQGNSAPDKSGLPSDRFSAERTGGSVSTLTIQRTQQEDSAVYLCASSLASQETQYFGPGTRLLVL.

The chain uses TRBV12-3 or TRBV12-4 and TRBJ1-1; the D gene is possibly TRBD1 (6 bases). V was shortened by 6 bases and J by 4 bases, with 12 bases between the two germline ends. The CDR3 loop spans 13 amino acids. The CDR3 here is CASRDTGRTEAFF. CDR3 DNA sequence: TGTGCCAGCAGGGATACAGGGCGCACTGAAGCTTTCTTT.

The chain employs TRBV6-5 and TRBJ2-1, with 11 bases aligning to TRBD2. The CDR3 extends over 15 amino acids. The J segment lost 2 bases and the V segment lost 6 bases, leaving 3 bases of the junction unmatched. The germline V gene encodes CDR1 MNHEY and CDR2 SVGAGI. DNA for the CDR3: TGTGCCAGCAGAATTAGCGGGAGGGCCTACAATGAGCAGTTCTTC. It specifies CASRISGRAYNEQFF.

The rearrangement uses TRBV12-2 and TRBJ2-7; TRBD2 is the table's D call and was not checked against the DNA. TRBV12-2 is given as a pseudogene. The length of the CDR3 is 14 residues. The DNA for the CDR3 is TGTGCAAGTCGCCAGTGGCTAGCAGCCTCCGAGCAGTACGTC. Its translation: CASRQWLAASEQYV.